Presented here are 18 T cell receptor beta chains from one specimen sequenced in a study of monozygotic twins with inflammatory bowel disease. Reprocessing the 5' RACE reads, TCRdb reports a single entry for every CDR3 protein and omits DNA. In total, the table holds approximately 400,000 distinct CDR3 sequences. Specimen: blood. Source of these receptors: a human donor with ulcerative colitis or Crohn's disease, or a healthy co-twin of an affected twin (not recorded which).

The rearrangement uses TRBV4-3 and TRBJ1-3. CDR1 and CDR2 (germline): LGHNA, YSLEER. The CDR3 has 17 residues. The CDR3: CASSQIPDRSSGNTIYF.

This sequence joins TRBV28 and TRBJ2-7; no DNA is available, so the TRBD1 call from TCRdb remains unchecked. Germline CDR1 is MDHEN and CDR2 is SYDVKM. The CDR3 has 13 residues. CDR3 in amino acids: CASTPTGFYEQYF. The variable domain in full, completed from reference TRBV28 and TRBJ2-7, reads DVKVTQSSRYLVKRTGEKVFLECVQDMDHENMFWYRQDPGLGLRLIYFSYDVKMKEKGDIPEGYSVSREKKERFSLILESASTNQTSMYLCASTPTGFYEQYFGPGTRLTVT.

The chain's CDR3 is CASSSGSNYGYTF. The V call is TRBV6-5, the J call TRBJ1-2. This CDR3 is built from 13 residues. Germline V gene lookup returns CDR1 MNHEY and CDR2 SVGAGI.

This chain connects TRBV12-3 or TRBV12-4 to TRBJ1-2; the TRBD1 assignment by TCRdb is unverifiable without DNA. The CDR3 covers 17 residues. CDR3 in amino acids: CASSLRELGTYNYGYTF.

The V gene is TRBV6-5, the J gene TRBJ2-1; the TRBD1 assignment by TCRdb is unverifiable without DNA. CDR1 is MNHEY and CDR2 is SVGAGI in the germline V gene. CDR3 length: 14 residues. The CDR3 sequence: CASSYYRDANEQFF.

The V call is TRBV29-1, the J call TRBJ1-1. The CDR3 is 11 residues long. Germline CDR1 and CDR2: SQVTM and ANQGSEA. The CDR3 spells CSALRFTEAFF.

The V gene is TRBV6-5, the J gene TRBJ1-1; TCRdb's D call, TRBD1, is unchecked because there is no DNA. The CDR3 is made up of 15 amino acids. Germline V gene lookup returns CDR1 MNHEY and CDR2 SVGAGI. The CDR3 sequence is CASSYMTGGKTEAFF.

The genes are TRBV15 and TRBJ1-1; the D gene TCRdb calls, TRBD1, cannot be checked with no DNA. Germline V gene data show CDR1 as LNHNV and CDR2 as YYDKDF (reference sequence). This CDR3 has 13 amino acids. The CDR3 loop reads CATSGRQGIEAFF.

This CDR3 is CASSLVVGVSGPIWFEQFF. This chain links TRBV11-1 with TRBJ2-1; TCRdb proposes TRBD2, but this gene call is untestable without DNA. The V gene's germline CDR1 is SGHAT and CDR2 FQDESV (reference sequence). This CDR3 is built from 19 residues. The complete variable domain, with remaining parts taken from reference TRBV11-1 and TRBJ2-1, reads EAEVAQSPRYKITEKSQAVAFWCDPISGHATLYWYRQILGQGPELLVQFQDESVVDDSQLPKDRFSAERLKGVDSTLKIQPAELGDSAMYLCASSLVVGVSGPIWFEQFFGPGTRLTVL.

The chain employs TRBV15 and TRBJ1-1. This CDR3 has 15 amino acids. Germline CDR1 is LNHNV and CDR2 is YYDKDF (reference sequence). The CDR3 reads CATSRGFVMNTEAFF. Supplemented by reference TRBV15 and TRBJ1-1, the full variable domain reads DAMVIQNPRYQVTQFGKPVTLSCSQTLNHNVMYWYQQKSSQAPKLLFHYYDKDFNNEADTPDNFQSRRPNTSFCFLDIRSPGLGDTAMYLCATSRGFVMNTEAFFGQGTRLTVV.

The J gene is TRBJ2-3, the V gene TRBV11-2; TCRdb names TRBD2, which stays unverified in the absence of DNA. There are 18 residues in the CDR3. Germline CDR1 reads SGHAT; CDR2 reads FQNNGV. The CDR3 reads CASSYPSSGGASTDTQYF.

The V call is TRBV7-6, the J call TRBJ2-2; TCRdb returns TRBD2, unconfirmable since there is no DNA. CDR1 and CDR2 (germline): SGHVS, FNYEAQ. The CDR3 covers 15 residues. The CDR3 sequence is CASSLMGQTPGELFF.

The CDR3 is CASSSSRDRESDGYTF. The gene calls are TRBV5-1 and TRBJ1-2; TCRdb names TRBD1, which stays unverified in the absence of DNA. Germline V CDR1 and CDR2: SGHRS, YFSETQ. The CDR3 is made up of 16 amino acids.

The CDR3 here is CASSQDPGGEKLFF. V and J are TRBV7-9 and TRBJ1-4; TCRdb outputs TRBD1, but without DNA this stays unchecked. This CDR3 comprises 14 residues. The germline CDR1 and CDR2 sequences are SEHNR and FQNEAQ (reference sequence).

The V and J genes are TRBV19 and TRBJ2-2; TCRdb designates TRBD2, a call that cannot be tested without DNA. The CDR3 runs 15 residues. In germline, CDR1 is LNHDA, CDR2 SQIVND (reference sequence). CDR3 region: CASSINPGLTGELFF.

The chain carries TRBV5-6 and TRBJ2-7. The CDR3 is 14 residues long. Germline CDR1 reads SGHDT; CDR2 reads YYEEEE. This CDR3 reads CASSLRNNFYEQYF. The full variable domain, completed using reference TRBV5-6 and TRBJ2-7, is DAGVTQSPTHLIKTRGQQVTLRCSPKSGHDTVSWYQQALGQGPQFIFQYYEEEERQRGNFPDRFSGHQFPNYSSELNVNALLLGDSALYLCASSLRNNFYEQYFGPGTRLTVT.

This chain uses TRBV20-1 with TRBJ1-4; TCRdb picks TRBD1, but there is no DNA to check that call. The CDR3 runs 14 residues. CDR1 is DFQATT, CDR2 SNEGSKA, per germline (reference sequence). CDR3 sequence reads: CSARDTGTVEKLFF.

V and J are TRBV6-6 and TRBJ1-1; TCRdb returns TRBD1, unconfirmable since there is no DNA. Germline-derived CDR1 and CDR2 are MNHNY and SVGAGI (reference sequence). The CDR3 is 14 amino acids. CDR3 loop: CASSLPGGQGRAFF.